The rows below give T cell receptor beta chains drawn from one sample of a study of T cell responses to AZD1222 COVID-19 vaccine. Profiling relied on immunoSEQ multiplex PCR, and the TCRdb table lists in-frame clones only, not all of them. The sample holds 90,000 to 120,000 clones, approximately 89% seen once. Specimen: peripheral blood, collected on day 0 of AZD1222 vaccination. The receptors originated from an adult in good health. Each CDR3 is given with its conserved first and last residue. The order of the fields is clone size, J gene, D gene, V gene, CDR3 protein, CDR3 DNA. A D gene is named only where the DNA matches it firmly. Part of the rows lack a size; the others show once, few, many or a class for expanded clones.

size: NA
J: TRBJ1-4
D: NA
V: TRBV19
CDR3: CASSISGVGEKLFF
DNA: TGTGCCAGTAGTATCTCTGGGGTCGGAGAAAAACTGTTTTTT

size: NA
J: TRBJ2-4
D: TRBD2
V: TRBV14
CDR3: CASSQVAGGIQYF
DNA: TGTGCCAGCAGCCAAGTAGCGGGGGGCATTCAGTACTTC

size: once
J: TRBJ2-3
D: TRBD2
V: TRBV6-2/TRBV6-3
CDR3: CASSYSSTSGDTDTQYF
DNA: TGTGCCAGCAGTTACTCCTCTACTAGCGGGGACACAGATACGCAGTATTTT

size: NA
J: TRBJ1-5
D: NA
V: TRBV30
CDR3: CAFRQANSNQPQHF
DNA: TGTGCCTTCCGACAGGCCAATAGCAATCAGCCCCAGCATTTT

size: once
J: TRBJ2-3
D: NA
V: TRBV6-5
CDR3: CASTPWVGGTDTQYF
DNA: TGTGCCAGCACCCCCTGGGTTGGTGGAACAGATACGCAGTATTTT

size: NA
J: TRBJ2-5
D: NA
V: TRBV10-3
CDR3: CAISEPRRTFQETQYF
DNA: TGTGCCATCAGTGAGCCTAGAAGGACTTTCCAAGAGACCCAGTACTTC

size: NA
J: TRBJ1-4
D: NA
V: TRBV5-6
CDR3: CASSLKRLTNEKLFF
DNA: TGTGCCAGCAGCTTGAAGCGACTGACTAATGAAAAACTGTTTTTT

size: NA
J: TRBJ1-6
D: NA
V: TRBV18
CDR3: CASSPPDSPLHF
DNA: TGTGCCAGCTCACCCCCGGATTCACCCCTCCACTTT

size: NA
J: TRBJ2-7
D: TRBD1
V: TRBV4-3
CDR3: CASSPGTGVIYEQYF
DNA: TGCGCCAGCAGCCCTGGGACAGGGGTAATCTACGAGCAGTACTTC

size: NA
J: TRBJ2-5
D: NA
V: TRBV6-2/TRBV6-3
CDR3: CASSPYGGEETQYF
DNA: TGTGCCAGCAGTCCCTACGGGGGCGAAGAGACCCAGTACTTC

size: NA
J: TRBJ1-2
D: TRBD1
V: TRBV6-6
CDR3: CASSYTGQGDGYTF
DNA: TGTGCCAGCAGTTACACCGGACAGGGCGATGGCTACACCTTC

size: NA
J: TRBJ1-3
D: NA
V: TRBV18
CDR3: CASSPDTSSGNTIYF
DNA: TGTGCCAGCTCACCAGACACTAGCTCTGGAAACACCATATATTTT

size: NA
J: TRBJ1-2
D: NA
V: TRBV30
CDR3: CAWSFLSGAGGYTF
DNA: TGTGCCTGGAGTTTCTTATCGGGCGCGGGGGGCTACACCTTC